The 23 T cell receptor beta chains below come from one sample, sequenced in a study of T cell responses to AZD1222 COVID-19 vaccine. TCRdb's copy holds only in-frame clones and misses some; the assay was immunoSEQ multiplex PCR. The data show approximately 97,000 clones, 85% to 90% seen once. This material consisted of peripheral blood, taken on day 0 of AZD1222 vaccination. The receptor source for this set is an adult in good health.

This sequence joins TRBV6-2 or TRBV6-3 and TRBJ2-7; unclear D gene. Trimming removed 0 bases from V and 0 bases from J, with 9 bases in between. Germline V gene sequence: CDR1 MNHEY, CDR2 SVGEGT. The CDR3 totals 15 residues. The CDR3 coding sequence is TGTGCCAGCAGTTACTCTCGGGTAAACTCCTACGAGCAGTACTTC. Residues: CASSYSRVNSYEQYF.

The rearrangement joins TRBV29-1 to TRBJ2-5, with D hard to call. Germline V gene sequence: CDR1 SQVTM, CDR2 ANQGSEA. Trimming left V 7 bases short and J 7 bases short, with 13 bases between. The CDR3 runs to 11 residues. This CDR3 is CSGSLGGTQYF. CDR3 DNA: TGCAGCGGCTCTCTAGGCGGGACCCAGTACTTC.

V gene TRBV6-1 combines with J gene TRBJ1-2, with D possibly matching TRBD1 (6 bases). With 2 bases removed from V and 0 bases from J, the gap between germline ends came to 10 bases. Germline V gives CDR1 MNHNS, CDR2 SASEGT. The CDR3 is made up of 15 amino acids. The chain's CDR3 is CASSEQGWPNYGYTF. CDR3 coding DNA: TGTGCCAGCAGTGAACAGGGGTGGCCTAACTATGGCTACACCTTC.

The chain joins TRBV23-1 to TRBJ2-5, with a possible D match to TRBD2 (7 bases). TRBV23-1 is known as an ORF, though its function is uncertain. The V gene lost 10 bases and the J gene lost 5 bases, with 23 bases spanning the gap. This CDR3 region has 15 residues. The CDR3 bases are TGCGCCACCCTAAGGGGGGGCGCACAGGTGGAGACCCAGTACTTC. This codes for CATLRGGAQVETQYF.

The V gene is TRBV7-9, the J gene TRBJ1-6; D is ambiguous. The length of the CDR3 is 16 residues. Germline CDR1 SEHNR, CDR2 FQNEAQ (reference sequence). V was shortened by 0 bases and J by 5 bases, with 11 bases between the two germline ends. The CDR3 loop is CASSLAGQLDNSPLHF. The CDR3 nucleotides read TGTGCCAGCAGCTTAGCTGGGCAGCTAGATAATTCACCCCTCCACTTT.

There are a few counts of this clone. This sequence joins TRBV7-8 and TRBJ1-6; D not resolved. The V gene lost 4 bases and the J gene lost 9 bases, with 16 bases spanning the gap. The germline V gene encodes CDR1 SGHVS and CDR2 FQNEAQ. This CDR3 contains 15 residues. In DNA form, the CDR3 reads TGTGCCAGCAGCTCTTGGACCGACACGGGTTCACCCCTCCACTTT. Translating gives CASSSWTDTGSPLHF.

The chain links TRBV9 to TRBJ1-1; 9 nucleotides match TRBD1. The CDR3 spans 17 residues. The germline gives CDR1 SGDLS, CDR2 YYNGEE. V was clipped by 0 bases and J by 0 bases; unmatched bases: 6. CDR3 region: CASSVGTGEGMNTEAFF. CDR3 coding DNA: TGTGCCAGCAGCGTAGGGACAGGGGAAGGGATGAACACTGAAGCTTTCTTT.

The count of this clone is one. The V gene is TRBV20-1, the J gene TRBJ2-3; 7 bases map to TRBD2. Trimming removed 3 bases from V and 4 bases from J; junction bases left unmatched: 10. CDR3 length: 15 amino acids. Germline lookup yields CDR1 DFQATT and CDR2 SNEGSKA (reference sequence). CDR3 protein: CSASRGGSGADTQYF. CDR3 bases: TGCAGTGCTAGTAGGGGCGGGAGCGGCGCAGATACGCAGTATTTT.

The chain uses TRBV4-1 and TRBJ1-2; no firm D call. CDR3 length equals 12 residues. The ends were cut back, 0 bases at V and 4 bases at J, with 3 bases in the middle. CDR1 and CDR2 (germline): MGHRA, YSYEKL. CDR3 sequence: CASSQDSYGYTF. The CDR3 DNA is TGCGCCAGCAGCCAAGACAGCTATGGCTACACCTTC.

The CDR3 loop is CASSFGQQQETQYF. CDR3 DNA: TGCGCCAGCAGCTTCGGTCAGCAGCAAGAGACCCAGTACTTC. The rearrangement uses TRBV5-1 and TRBJ2-5; D uncertain. Trimming took 2 bases from V and 2 from J, leaving 10 bases between them. CDR3 size: 14 residues. CDR1 is SGHRS, CDR2 YFSETQ, per germline. Together with reference TRBV5-1 and TRBJ2-5, the CDR3 gives the full variable domain: KAGVTQTPRYLIKTRGQQVTLSCSPISGHRSVSWYQQTPGQGLQFLFEYFSETQRNKGNFPGRFSGRQFSNSRSEMNVSTLELGDSALYLCASSFGQQQETQYFGPGTRLLVL.

This clone was counted a single time. The chain joins TRBV18 to TRBJ1-4; no firm D call. V lost 3 bases, J lost 3 bases, and 8 bases lay in between. The CDR3 is 14 residues long. Per the germline V gene, CDR1 is KGHSH and CDR2 is LQKENI. The DNA of the CDR3 is TGTGCCAGCTCACCGGGCAGTCCTAATGAAAAACTGTTTTTT. Translating it yields CASSPGSPNEKLFF. The full variable domain, in which reference TRBV18 and TRBJ1-4 provide the parts outside the CDR3, is NAGVMQNPRHLVRRRGQEARLRCSPMKGHSHVYWYRQLPEEGLKFMVYLQKENIIDESGMPKERFSAEFPKEGPSILRIQQVVRGDSAAYFCASSPGSPNEKLFFGSGTQLSVL.

This chain uses TRBV28 with TRBJ2-3; D unclear. V lost 5 bases and J 1 base, leaving 7 bases between the germline ends. CDR1 is MDHEN and CDR2 is SYDVKM in the germline V gene. The CDR3 sequence is 13 residues long. CDR3 DNA: TGTGCCAGCAGTCAAGAGGGCACAGATACGCAGTATTTT. Translating gives CASSQEGTDTQYF.

The chain couples TRBV7-2 to TRBJ2-7, with 9 bases lining up with TRBD1. CDR1 and CDR2 from the germline V gene are SGHTA and FQGNSA. Germline trimming cut 4 bases from V and 2 bases from J; bases unmatched to any gene: 3. This CDR3 is 14 amino acids long. CDR3 coding DNA: TGTGCCAGCAGCTCTAGGACAGGGGCCTACGAGCAGTACTTC. It encodes CASSSRTGAYEQYF. Supplemented by reference TRBV7-2 and TRBJ2-7, the full variable domain reads GAGVSQSPSNKVTEKGKDVELRCDPISGHTALYWYRQSLGQGLEFLIYFQGNSAPDKSGLPSDRFSAERTGGSVSTLTIQRTQQEDSAVYLCASSSRTGAYEQYFGPGTRLTVT.

This chain links TRBV3-1 (or the pseudogene TRBV3-2) with TRBJ1-1; D is unresolved. Trimming took off 3 bases at V and 11 bases at J, with 19 bases between the two ends. The CDR3 totals 14 residues. Germline CDR1 reads LGHDT; CDR2 reads YNNKEL (reference sequence). The CDR3 coding sequence is TGTGCCAGCAGCCAGGGGTTGACTGGAAGGTCGGCTTTCTTT. Protein product: CASSQGLTGRSAFF.

The chain has TRBV7-3 and TRBJ2-1; 14 nucleotides align to TRBD2. Trimming took 1 base from V and 0 from J; bases not matched to a gene: 8. Germline lookup yields CDR1 SGHTA and CDR2 FQGTGA. The CDR3 covers 20 residues. This CDR3 is CASSLRGLAGGPSSYNEQFF. Written as DNA, the CDR3 is TGTGCCAGCAGCTTAAGAGGACTAGCGGGAGGCCCGAGCTCCTACAATGAGCAGTTCTTC.

The chain employs TRBV2 and TRBJ2-3; TRBD1 agrees at 9 bases. Per the germline V gene, CDR1 is SNHLY and CDR2 is FYNNEI. Unmatched junction bases numbered 8, after V lost 5 bases and J lost 11 bases. This CDR3 has 13 amino acids. CDR3: CASSHAADRGQYF. CDR3 nucleotide sequence: TGTGCCAGCAGTCATGCTGCGGACAGGGGGCAGTATTTT.

The chain recombines TRBV28 with TRBJ2-7, with D possibly matching TRBD2 (6 bases). Germline CDR1 MDHEN, CDR2 SYDVKM. The CDR3 runs to 13 residues. Trimming cost V 8 bases and J 4 bases, with 15 bases left between them. The CDR3 spells CASGISGRYEQYF. In DNA, the CDR3 is TGTGCCAGCGGTATTTCGGGGAGGTACGAGCAGTACTTC.

This clone was observed once. The V gene is TRBV6-1, the J gene TRBJ1-6; the match to TRBD1 covers 9 bases. The CDR3 contains 16 residues. Germline loops: CDR1 MNHNS, CDR2 SASEGT. With 4 bases clipped from V and 8 bases from J, the junction kept 9 bases outside the gene matches. The CDR3 spells CASSALITGGDSPLHF. The CDR3 nucleotides read TGTGCCAGCAGTGCACTTATTACAGGGGGCGATTCACCCCTCCACTTT.

V gene TRBV6-6 combines with J gene TRBJ1-1, with unresolved D. This CDR3 comprises 12 residues. The V gene lost 8 bases and the J gene lost 2 bases, with 9 bases spanning the gap. Looked up from germline, CDR1 is MNHNY and CDR2 is SVGAGI (reference sequence). CDR3 coding DNA: TGTGCCAGCGGGCGGACCAACACTGAAGCTTTCTTT. Its translation is CASGRTNTEAFF.

V gene TRBV2 combines with J gene TRBJ1-6; D may be TRBD1 (5 bases). Germline V CDR1 and CDR2: SNHLY, FYNNEI. Deletions cut 7 bases from V and 2 bases from J, with 12 bases between. The CDR3 contains 15 residues. The CDR3 is CASTAGTTYNSPLHF. The CDR3 DNA reads TGTGCCAGCACCGCGGGGACGACCTATAATTCACCCCTCCACTTT.

The J gene is TRBJ1-2, the V gene TRBV4-2; tentative D call: TRBD1 (6 bases). Between the trimmed V and J ends, which lost 2 bases and 2 bases, there was a span of 12 bases. This CDR3 comprises 15 residues. Per germline, CDR1 LGHNA and CDR2 YNFKEQ. This CDR3 is CASSQSTGTNYGYTF. The DNA for the CDR3 is TGTGCCAGCAGCCAATCAACAGGGACCAACTATGGCTACACCTTC.

This clone came up a few times. J is TRBJ1-1 and V is TRBV2; 9 bases map to TRBD1. There are 16 residues in the CDR3. Germline CDR1 is SNHLY and CDR2 is FYNNEI. Losses at the gene ends were 3 bases for V and 4 bases for J; bases not matched to a gene: 9. The CDR3, as DNA: TGTGCCAGCAGTGAGACAGGGGGAGGCAGGGGCACTGAAGCTTTCTTT. This sequence encodes CASSETGGGRGTEAFF.

The V gene is TRBV28, the J gene TRBJ1-4; 7 positions agree with TRBD1. This CDR3 is built from 14 residues. Per the germline V gene, CDR1 is MDHEN and CDR2 is SYDVKM. The trim removed 3 bases at V and 4 bases at J, leaving 2 bases unmatched. CDR3 region: CASSLWDSNEKLFF. The CDR3 DNA follows: TGTGCCAGCAGTTTGTGGGACAGTAATGAAAAACTGTTTTTT.